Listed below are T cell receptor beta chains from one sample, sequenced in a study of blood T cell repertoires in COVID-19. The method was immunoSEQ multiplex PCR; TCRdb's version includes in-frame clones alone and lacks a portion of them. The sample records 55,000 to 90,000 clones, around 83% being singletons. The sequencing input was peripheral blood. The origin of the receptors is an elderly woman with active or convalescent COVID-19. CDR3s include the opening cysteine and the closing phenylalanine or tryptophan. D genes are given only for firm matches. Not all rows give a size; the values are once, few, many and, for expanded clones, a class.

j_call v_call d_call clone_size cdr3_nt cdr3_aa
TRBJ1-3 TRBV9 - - TGTGCCAGCAGCGCGACGGCACAGGGAATGGCCGGAAACACCATATATTTT CASSATAQGMAGNTIYF
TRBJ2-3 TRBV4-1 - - TGCGCCAGCAGCCAAGATCCGCGGGGAGCCTTCTATAGCACAGATACGCAGTATTTT CASSQDPRGAFYSTDTQYF
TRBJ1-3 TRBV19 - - TGTGCCAGTAGTATAGATGCCAGGGGCTCTGGAAACACCATATATTTT CASSIDARGSGNTIYF
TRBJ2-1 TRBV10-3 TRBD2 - TGTGCCACCTCCCTATCCGTAGCGGGGGGGCGAAATGAGCAGTTCTTC CATSLSVAGGRNEQFF
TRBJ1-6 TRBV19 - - TGTGCCAGTAGGGCAGGGCTTGGTTCACCCCTCCACTTT CASRAGLGSPLHF
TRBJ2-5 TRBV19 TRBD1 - TGTGCCAGTAATTCCCTGACAGGGGGCCAAGAGACCCAGTACTTC CASNSLTGGQETQYF
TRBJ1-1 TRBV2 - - TGTGCCAGCAGCCAGGAAGGACGGGGAGCGACTGAAGCTTTCTTT CASSQEGRGATEAFF
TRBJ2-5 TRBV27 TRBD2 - TGTGCCAGCAGTTTAGTGGCGGGGGGGACGGGGACCCAGTACTTC CASSLVAGGTGTQYF
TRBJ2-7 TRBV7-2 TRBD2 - TGTGCCAGCAGCGCCGCTAGCGGGGGCTACGAGCAGTACTTC CASSAASGGYEQYF
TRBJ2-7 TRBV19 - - TGTGCCAGTGGCACAGGATATGGGACCTACGAGCAGTACTTC CASGTGYGTYEQYF
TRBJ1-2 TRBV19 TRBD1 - TGTGCCAGTGGAGAAACAGGGGTCTATGGCTACACCTTC CASGETGVYGYTF
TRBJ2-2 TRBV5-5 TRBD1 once TGTGCCAGCAGCTTACAGGGGGCAGAGAACACCGGGGAGCTGTTTTTT CASSLQGAENTGELFF
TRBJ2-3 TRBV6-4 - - TGTGCCAGCAGTGACTCGAGGTCAGATACGCAGTATTTT CASSDSRSDTQYF
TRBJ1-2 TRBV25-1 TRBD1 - TGTGCCAGCAGTGCCGGACAGGGTTTGAATGGCTACACCTTC CASSAGQGLNGYTF
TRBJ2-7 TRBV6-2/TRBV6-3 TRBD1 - TGTGCCAGCAGCACCCCACGTGGACAGGGCGCCTCGTACGAGCAGTACTTC CASSTPRGQGASYEQYF
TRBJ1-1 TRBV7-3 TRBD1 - TGTGCCAGCAGCTTAATTCCGGACAGGGGTTTATTCGTCGGCACTGAAGCTTTCTTT CASSLIPDRGLFVGTEAFF
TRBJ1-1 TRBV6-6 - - TGTGCCAGCAGTTATGGGCGGGGGGGAGCTTTCTTT CASSYGRGGAFF
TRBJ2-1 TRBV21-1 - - TGTGCCAGCAGGATTACCAGCGGGGGGTCCTACAATGAGCAGTTCTTC CASRITSGGSYNEQFF
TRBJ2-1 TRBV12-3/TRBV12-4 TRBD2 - TGTGCCAGCAGTTCACTAGCGGGGGGGGTGCAGTTCTTC CASSSLAGGVQFF
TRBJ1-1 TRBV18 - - TGTGCCAGCTCACCAACAGCGGACGGTAACACTGAAGCTTTCTTT CASSPTADGNTEAFF
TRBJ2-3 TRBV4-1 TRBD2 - TGCGCCAGCAGCCAAGATAGTCTAGCGGGGGGGCTTATGTGGGCAGATACGCAGTATTTT CASSQDSLAGGLMWADTQYF
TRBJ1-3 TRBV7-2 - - TGTGCCAGCAGCCCCGACATCTCTGGAAACACCATATATTTT CASSPDISGNTIYF
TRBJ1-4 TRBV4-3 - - TGCGCCAGCAGCCAAGATGCCGGTAGAAATGAAAAACTGTTTTTT CASSQDAGRNEKLFF
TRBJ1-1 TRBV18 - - TGTGCCAGCTCACCAAAATCCGAGGCCCCCGCTTTCTTT CASSPKSEAPAFF
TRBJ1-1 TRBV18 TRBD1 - TGTGCCAGCTCACCAGACAGGGGGGATATGAACACTGAAGCTTTCTTT CASSPDRGDMNTEAFF